Below, one T cell receptor beta chain is given with its context. Its antigen remains unknown. This sample was taken from a study of cytomegalovirus exposure and HLA in healthy donors. Vbeta (60) and Jbeta (13) primers were used in the PCR. Measured with immunoSEQ multiplex PCR; TCRdb has only the in-frame clones, and not every one. The data hold around 180,000 clones, with approximately 80% observed a single time. Germline V gene sequence: CDR1 MNHNS, CDR2 SASEGT. The CDR3 is made up of 13 amino acids. V dropped 11 bases and J dropped 5; count of bases not matched to a gene: 6. Study findings and constraints: Evidence from a later analysis indicated that most CMV-associated TCR beta chains looked HLA-restricted.

The sequencing input was PBMCs. The J gene is TRBJ2-2, the V gene TRBV6-1, with 9 bases matching TRBD1. The receptor was isolated from a boy aged 2 to 10 in good health and CMV-seronegative. The chain's CDR3 is CACKDRGTGELFF. The CDR3 DNA reads TGTGCCTGCAAGGACAGGGGAACCGGGGAGCTGTTTTTT.